The 22 T cell receptor beta chains below come from one sample, sequenced in a study of circulating CD8 cells and anti-PD-1 response in melanoma (TCRdb year 2020). Four subsets defined by PD-1 and/or TIGIT were sorted from live CD3+CD8+TCRalphabeta+ cells on a BD FACSAria II cell sorter. Sequencing was performed on a NextSeq 500. Starting from roughly 15 ng of total RNA, TCR libraries were made with the QIAseq Immune Repertoire RNA Library Kit, Human TCR Panel. The public reads were quality trimmed at Q25 with fastp and then assembled into clones with MiXCR by TCRdb, keeping productive beta chains. Rows matching on CDR3 protein sequence are summarized as one entry with the most common DNA and genes. This sample is represented by approximately 370 distinct CDR3 sequences; about 12% of them were singletons. The top ten clonotypes cover under 70% of the sample. The input for sequencing was CD8+ T cells from PBMCs, taken at baseline or after one month of anti-PD-1 therapy (not recorded which). The receptors originated from a human donor with melanoma.

By share of the sample, this clonotype is medium-sized. The rearrangement uses TRBV2 and TRBJ2-7; 8 positions agree with TRBD1. The CDR3 totals 13 residues. Losses at the gene ends were 7 bases for V and 3 bases for J; bases not matched to a gene: 5. Germline CDR1 SNHLY, CDR2 FYNNEI. CDR3 in DNA: TGTGCCAGCACCGCCGGACAGGGCTACGAGCAGTACTTC. It translates to CASTAGQGYEQYF. The full variable domain, its missing parts supplied by reference TRBV2 and TRBJ2-7, is EPEVTQTPSHQVTQMGQEVILRCVPISNHLYFYWYRQILGQKVEFLVSFYNNEISEKSEIFDDQFSVERPDGSNFTLKIRSTKLEDSAMYFCASTAGQGYEQYFGPGTRLTVT.

This clonotype is medium-sized by share. Written as DNA, the CDR3 is TGTGCCAGCAGGGAAACAGGTTTCAACTATGGCTACACCTTC. It codes for CASRETGFNYGYTF. The V call is TRBV2, the J call TRBJ1-2; D perhaps matches TRBD1 (5 bases). The CDR3 is 14 residues long. Germline V lookup: CDR1 SNHLY, CDR2 FYNNEI. Deletions cut 6 bases from V and 2 bases from J, with 13 bases between.

By share, this clonotype counts as large. V gene TRBV29-1 combines with J gene TRBJ2-7; the D is unclear. CDR1 and CDR2 (germline): SQVTM, ANQGSEA. This CDR3 contains 11 residues. The germline V and J ends were trimmed by 7 bases and 2 bases, with 9 bases remaining between them. The CDR3 DNA sequence: TGCAGCGCCTGGGCTGCCTACGAGCAGTACTTC. It codes for CSAWAAYEQYF.

To note about this clonotype: A much larger clone differs by one base, so this may be a read error. This chain uses TRBV28 with TRBJ2-5, with 9 bases lining up with TRBD1. The CDR3 is 19 amino acids. In germline, CDR1 is MDHEN, CDR2 SYDVKM. In DNA, the CDR3 is TGTCCCAGCAGTCCCGGACAGGGGATGGAGGGCTCTGCCCAAGAGACCCAGTACTTC. It yields the protein CPSSPGQGMEGSAQETQYF.

This clonotype is classed as medium-sized. The chain uses TRBV24-1 and TRBJ2-3, with 9 bases fitting TRBD2. V was pared by 8 bases and J by 8 bases, with 7 bases of the junction left unmatched. The V gene's germline CDR1 is KGHDR and CDR2 SFDVKD. The length of the CDR3 is 13 residues. The CDR3 DNA reads as TGTGCCACCACTGCGGGAGGGGTTGGTACGCAGTATTTT. This encodes CATTAGGVGTQYF.

In its sample, this clonotype is medium-sized. The rearrangement links TRBV7-3 to TRBJ2-1; TRBD2 is a possible D gene (7 bases). V was trimmed by 4 bases and J by 8 bases, leaving 18 bases between them. Germline V gene sequence: CDR1 SGHTA, CDR2 FQGTGA. The CDR3 covers 15 residues. The CDR3 coding sequence is TGTGCCAGCAGCTCATCCGGAGGAGGGGGGGATGAGCAGTTCTTC. It specifies CASSSSGGGGDEQFF. Full variable domain (remainder filled in from reference TRBV7-3 and TRBJ2-1): GAGVSQTPSNKVTEKGKYVELRCDPISGHTALYWYRQSLGQGPEFLIYFQGTGAADDSGLPNDRFFAVRPEGSVSTLKIQRTERGDSAVYLCASSSSGGGGDEQFFGPGTRLTVL.

This clonotype is medium-sized in the sample. The gene calls are TRBV28 and TRBJ2-2, with 10 bases that match TRBD2. CDR1 and CDR2 (germline): MDHEN, SYDVKM. The trim removed 6 bases at V and 6 bases at J, leaving 7 bases unmatched. The CDR3 consists of 15 residues. The DNA for the CDR3 is TGTGCCAGCAGGCTAGCGGGAGAGGTACCCGGGGAGCTGTTTTTT. It specifies CASRLAGEVPGELFF.

Judged by abundance, this clonotype is medium-sized. This rearrangement joins TRBV9 to TRBJ2-2; the D gene could be TRBD1 or TRBD2 (5 bases each). Germline assignment: CDR1 SGDLS and CDR2 YYNGEE. The CDR3 contains 15 residues. The germline V and J ends were trimmed by 0 bases and 8 bases, with 14 bases remaining between them. In nucleotides, the CDR3 is TGTGCCAGCAGCGTAGTAGATGGGGGATTTGGGGAGCTGTTTTTT. This translates into CASSVVDGGFGELFF.

This clonotype ranks as medium-sized. V is TRBV19 and J is TRBJ2-1; 8 positions agree with TRBD2. The CDR3 extends over 13 amino acids. V lost 5 bases, J lost 10 bases, and 7 bases stayed unmatched. The germline V gene has CDR1 LNHDA and CDR2 SQIVND (reference sequence). The CDR3 protein is CASSGSGILEQFF. CDR3 DNA: TGTGCCAGTAGTGGTAGCGGGATCCTCGAGCAGTTCTTC.

By share, this clonotype counts as medium-sized (0.01 to 0.1%). This chain uses TRBV28 with TRBJ1-5; tentative D call: TRBD1 (5 bases). The CDR3 is 15 amino acids. Trimming removed 6 bases at V and 4 bases at J, with 16 bases between. CDR1 is MDHEN, CDR2 SYDVKM, per germline. For the CDR3, the DNA is TGTGCCAGCAGGACTTCTTCAGGGTTGAATCAGCCCCAGCATTTT. Protein: CASRTSSGLNQPQHF.

By share of the sample, this clonotype is large (0.1 to 1%). This may stem from a read error, because a much larger clone lies one nucleotide away. This chain uses TRBV29-1 with TRBJ2-1; 8 bases match TRBD1. The CDR3 extends over 12 amino acids. Germline CDR1 is SQVTM and CDR2 is ANQGSEA. The V segment lost 5 bases and the J segment 7 bases; nucleotides outside the gene matches: 4. Here the CDR3 reads CSVTGGVNEQFF. The CDR3 nucleotides are TGCAGCGTTACAGGGGGTGTGAATGAGCAGTTCTTC.

This clonotype is medium-sized by share. J is TRBJ2-5 and V is TRBV9; 13 positions agree with TRBD2. Germline V gene data show CDR1 as SGDLS and CDR2 as YYNGEE. Trimming removed 0 bases from V and 2 bases from J; junction bases left unmatched: 7. CDR3 length equals 18 residues. CDR3 coding DNA: TGTGCCAGCAGCGTAGGGGGACTAGCGGGACCGAGACAAGAGACCCAGTACTTC. Amino acids: CASSVGGLAGPRQETQYF.

This clonotype ranks as medium-sized. Here the CDR3 reads CSARDPGLAYEQYF. In nucleotides, the CDR3 is TGCAGTGCTAGAGATCCAGGGCTCGCCTACGAGCAGTACTTC. The V and J genes are TRBV20-1 and TRBJ2-7; D may be TRBD1 (5 bases). The germline V gene encodes CDR1 DFQATT and CDR2 SNEGSKA (reference sequence). The CDR3 covers 14 residues. Trimming took 0 bases from V and 2 from J, leaving 11 bases between them.

By sample share, this clonotype is medium-sized. This chain links TRBV20-1 with TRBJ2-5, with 8 bases identical to TRBD2. Germline lookup yields CDR1 DFQATT and CDR2 SNEGSKA (reference sequence). J lost 5 bases, V lost 7 bases, and 21 bases had no gene match. The CDR3 runs 17 residues. CDR3 amino acids: CSVRGGLSPRRRETQYF. CDR3 DNA: TGCAGTGTCCGGGGGGGACTAAGCCCCCGCAGGCGGGAGACCCAGTACTTC.

The chain is built from TRBV19 and TRBJ2-5; D is uncertain. Trimming took 3 bases from V and 1 from J, leaving 12 bases between them. CDR3 length: 15 residues. The V gene's germline CDR1 is LNHDA and CDR2 SQIVND (reference sequence). The CDR3 nucleotides read TGTGCCAGTAGTATTGGGGTAGTGTCCCAAGAGACCCAGTACTTC. Amino acid sequence: CASSIGVVSQETQYF. Full variable domain (rest looked up from reference TRBV19 and TRBJ2-5): DGGITQSPKYLFRKEGQNVTLSCEQNLNHDAMYWYRQDPGQGLRLIYYSQIVNDFQKGDIAEGYSVSREKKESFPLTVTSAQKNPTAFYLCASSIGVVSQETQYFGPGTRLLVL.

This clonotype is medium-sized in the sample. A much larger clone is a single base away; this may be a read error. This rearrangement joins TRBV5-5 to TRBJ2-7; no firm D call. V gave up 0 bases and J gave up 5 bases, with 12 bases separating them. The CDR3 contains 14 residues. Germline assignment: CDR1 SGHKS and CDR2 YYEKEE (reference sequence). The CDR3 coding sequence is TGTGCCAGCAGCTTGGAAGGACCGGGCCACGAGCAGTACTTC. It is translated as CASSLEGPGHEQYF.

By share, this clonotype ranks as large. This chain uses TRBV18 with TRBJ2-1; D possibly uses TRBD1 or TRBD2 (5 bases each). Germline V gives CDR1 KGHSH, CDR2 LQKENI. The CDR3 is made up of 12 amino acids. V lost 3 bases, J lost 9 bases, and 9 bases lay in between. CDR3 DNA sequence: TGTGCCAGCTCACCTGGGGGTAGTGAGCAGTTCTTC. This codes for CASSPGGSEQFF.

This clonotype is classed as medium-sized. The chain uses TRBV20-1 and TRBJ1-3, with D uncertain. The V gene's germline CDR1 is DFQATT and CDR2 SNEGSKA (reference sequence). Trimming took off 0 bases at V and 0 bases at J, with 9 bases between the two ends. This CDR3 has 15 residues. Here the CDR3 DNA reads TGCAGTGCTAGAGATGACACCCGCTCTGGAAACACCATATATTTT. This codes for CSARDDTRSGNTIYF.

Judged by abundance, this clonotype is hyperexpanded. V usage is TRBV7-3 and J usage is TRBJ2-5; 13 bases are shared with TRBD2. The CDR3 covers 15 residues. After removal of 6 bases from V and 4 bases from J, the junction contained 5 bases not matched to a gene. Germline V gene lookup returns CDR1 SGHTA and CDR2 FQGTGA. CDR3 in amino acids: CASSRLAGGVETQYF. CDR3 DNA: TGTGCCAGCAGTAGACTAGCGGGAGGAGTAGAGACCCAGTACTTC.

This clonotype is deemed large. The CDR3 protein is CASSFTTAGELFF. As DNA, the CDR3 is TGTGCCAGCAGTTTCACGACCGCCGGGGAGCTGTTTTTT. The chain combines TRBV27 with TRBJ2-2; no definite D call. V lost 3 bases and J lost 6, with 8 bases in between. Germline assignment: CDR1 MNHEY and CDR2 SMNVEV (reference sequence). The CDR3 extends over 13 amino acids.

This clonotype is judged large. The chain joins TRBV27 to TRBJ1-2; D call uncertain. In germline, CDR1 is MNHEY, CDR2 SMNVEV (reference sequence). V lost 3 bases, J lost 5 bases, and 13 bases lay in between. The CDR3 has 14 amino acids. The chain's CDR3 is CASSFTSIGYGYTF. In DNA form, the CDR3 reads TGTGCCAGCAGTTTTACTTCAATCGGGTATGGCTACACCTTC.

Relative to its sample, this clonotype is medium-sized. The rearrangement uses TRBV4-1 and TRBJ2-1; D perhaps matches TRBD2 (5 bases). This CDR3 contains 14 residues. The V and J ends lost 0 bases and 10 bases respectively, with 13 bases between them. Germline assignment: CDR1 MGHRA and CDR2 YSYEKL. The CDR3 nucleotides read TGCGCCAGCAGCCAAGATCCCTGGACGGGAGAGCAGTTCTTC. It encodes CASSQDPWTGEQFF.